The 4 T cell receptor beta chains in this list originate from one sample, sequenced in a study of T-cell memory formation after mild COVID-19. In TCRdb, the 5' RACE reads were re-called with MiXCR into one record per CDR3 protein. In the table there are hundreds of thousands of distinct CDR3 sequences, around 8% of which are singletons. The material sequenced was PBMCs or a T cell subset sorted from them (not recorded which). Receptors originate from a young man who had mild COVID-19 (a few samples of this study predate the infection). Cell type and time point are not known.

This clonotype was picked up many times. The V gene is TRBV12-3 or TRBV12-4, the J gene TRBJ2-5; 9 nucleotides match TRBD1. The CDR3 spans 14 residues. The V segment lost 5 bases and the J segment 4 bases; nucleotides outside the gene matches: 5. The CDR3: CASSMTGGRETQYF. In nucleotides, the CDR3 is TGTGCCAGCAGTATGACAGGGGGTAGAGAGACCCAGTACTTC.

This chain's CDR3 is CASSQGPSSGNEQFF. The CDR3 DNA reads TGTGCCAGCAGCCAGGGCCCCTCAAGCGGCAATGAGCAGTTCTTC. The J gene is TRBJ2-1, the V gene TRBV5-5, with D perhaps being TRBD1 or TRBD2 (5 bases each). In germline, CDR1 is SGHKS, CDR2 YYEKEE (reference sequence). The V end was cut by 4 bases, the J end by 6 bases, with 17 bases between. The CDR3 sequence is 15 residues long.

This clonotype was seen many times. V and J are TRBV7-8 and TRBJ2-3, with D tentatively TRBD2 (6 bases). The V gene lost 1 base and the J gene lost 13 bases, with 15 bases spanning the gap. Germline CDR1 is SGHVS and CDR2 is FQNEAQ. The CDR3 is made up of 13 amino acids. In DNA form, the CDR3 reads TGTGCCAGCAGCTTAGAATATCGGGGGTGCGAGTATTTT. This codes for CASSLEYRGCEYF.

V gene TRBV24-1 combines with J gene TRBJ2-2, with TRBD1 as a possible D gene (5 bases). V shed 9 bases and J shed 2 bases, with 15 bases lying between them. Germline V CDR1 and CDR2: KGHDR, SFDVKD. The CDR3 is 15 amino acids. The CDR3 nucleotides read TGTGCCACCGGGGCGTTTGACGGAAACACCGGGGAGCTGTTTTTT. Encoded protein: CATGAFDGNTGELFF.